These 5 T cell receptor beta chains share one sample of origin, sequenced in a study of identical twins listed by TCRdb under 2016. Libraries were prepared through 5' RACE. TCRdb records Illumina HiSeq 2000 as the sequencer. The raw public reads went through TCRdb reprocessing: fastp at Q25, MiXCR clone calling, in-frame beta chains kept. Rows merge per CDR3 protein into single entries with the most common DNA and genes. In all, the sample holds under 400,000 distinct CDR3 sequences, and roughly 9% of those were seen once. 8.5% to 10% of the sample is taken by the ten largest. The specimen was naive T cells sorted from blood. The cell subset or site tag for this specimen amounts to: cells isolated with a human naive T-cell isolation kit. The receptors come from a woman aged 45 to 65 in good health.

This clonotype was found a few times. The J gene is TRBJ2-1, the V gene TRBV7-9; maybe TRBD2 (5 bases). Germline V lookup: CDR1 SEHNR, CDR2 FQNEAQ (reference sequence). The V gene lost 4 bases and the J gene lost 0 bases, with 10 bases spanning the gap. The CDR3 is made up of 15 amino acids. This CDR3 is CASSSDFLSYNEQFF. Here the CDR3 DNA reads TGTGCCAGCAGCTCGGACTTCCTCTCCTACAATGAGCAGTTCTTC.

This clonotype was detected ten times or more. This CDR3 is CSVVGTGVSEQFF. The CDR3 nucleotides are TGCAGCGTTGTCGGGACAGGGGTGAGTGAGCAGTTCTTC. The chain links TRBV29-1 to TRBJ2-1; 10 positions match TRBD1. The CDR3 sequence is 13 residues long. The V gene's germline CDR1 is SQVTM and CDR2 ANQGSEA. V was clipped by 4 bases and J by 9 bases; unmatched bases: 6.

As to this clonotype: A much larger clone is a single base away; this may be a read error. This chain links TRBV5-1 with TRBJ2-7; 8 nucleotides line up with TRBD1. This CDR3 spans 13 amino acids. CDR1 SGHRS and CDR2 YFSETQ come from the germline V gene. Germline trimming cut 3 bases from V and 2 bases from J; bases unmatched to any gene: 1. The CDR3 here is CASSSDRAYEQYF. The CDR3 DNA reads TGCGCCAGCAGCTCGGACAGGGCCTACGAGCAGTACTTC.

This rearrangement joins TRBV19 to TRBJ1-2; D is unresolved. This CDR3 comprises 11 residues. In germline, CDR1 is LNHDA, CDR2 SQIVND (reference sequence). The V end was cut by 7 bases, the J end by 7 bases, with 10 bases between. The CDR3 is CASKSPSGYTF. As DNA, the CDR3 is TGTGCCAGTAAAAGCCCCTCTGGCTACACCTTC. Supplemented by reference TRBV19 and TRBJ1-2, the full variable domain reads DGGITQSPKYLFRKEGQNVTLSCEQNLNHDAMYWYRQDPGQGLRLIYYSQIVNDFQKGDIAEGYSVSREKKESFPLTVTSAQKNPTAFYLCASKSPSGYTFGSGTRLTVV.

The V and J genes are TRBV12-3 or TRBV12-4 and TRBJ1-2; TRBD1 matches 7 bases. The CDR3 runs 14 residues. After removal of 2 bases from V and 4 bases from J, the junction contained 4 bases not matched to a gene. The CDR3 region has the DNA TGTGCCAGCAGTTTAAGGGGACAGAGCTATGGCTACACCTTC. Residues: CASSLRGQSYGYTF.